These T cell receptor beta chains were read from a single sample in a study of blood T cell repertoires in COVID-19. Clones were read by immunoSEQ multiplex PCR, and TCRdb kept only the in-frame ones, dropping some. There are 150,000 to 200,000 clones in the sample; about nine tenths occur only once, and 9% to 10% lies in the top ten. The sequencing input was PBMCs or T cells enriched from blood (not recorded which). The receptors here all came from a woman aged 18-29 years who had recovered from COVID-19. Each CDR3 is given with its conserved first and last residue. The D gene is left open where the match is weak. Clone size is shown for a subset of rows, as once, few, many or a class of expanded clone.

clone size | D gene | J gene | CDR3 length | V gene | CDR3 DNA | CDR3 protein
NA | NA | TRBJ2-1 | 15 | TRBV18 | TGTGCCAGCTCACCATTGGGGGAGGACTACAATGAGCAGTTCTTC | CASSPLGEDYNEQFF
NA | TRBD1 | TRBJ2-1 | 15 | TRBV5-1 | TGCGCCAGCAGCCGGACAGGGGGCCTTTACAATGAGCAGTTCTTC | CASSRTGGLYNEQFF
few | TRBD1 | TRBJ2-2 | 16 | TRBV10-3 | TGTGCCATCACCCCCAGAGGGACAGATAACACCGGGGAGCTGTTTTTT | CAITPRGTDNTGELFF
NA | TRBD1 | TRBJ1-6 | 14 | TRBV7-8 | TGTGCCAGCAGCCCTACAGGGGTAAATTCACCCCTCCACTTT | CASSPTGVNSPLHF
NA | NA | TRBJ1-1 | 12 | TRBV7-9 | TGTGCCAGCAGCCGGGGGGGCACTGAAGCTTTCTTT | CASSRGGTEAFF
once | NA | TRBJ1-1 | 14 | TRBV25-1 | TGTGCCAGCAGTTGGGACACCGGAAGCACTGAAGCTTTCTTT | CASSWDTGSTEAFF
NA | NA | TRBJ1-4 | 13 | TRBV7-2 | TGTGCCAGCAGCAGGGGTTTTAATGAAAAACTGTTTTTT | CASSRGFNEKLFF
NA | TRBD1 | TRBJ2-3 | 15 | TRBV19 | TGTGCCAGTAGTATCAACAGGGGGCTTTTGGATACGCAGTATTTT | CASSINRGLLDTQYF
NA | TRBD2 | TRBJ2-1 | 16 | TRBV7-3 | TGTGCCAGCAGCTCCAGGACTAGCGGTCCTAACAATGAGCAGTTCTTC | CASSSRTSGPNNEQFF
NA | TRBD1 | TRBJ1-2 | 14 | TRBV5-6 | TGTGCCAGCACCTCCCCGACAGGGGATTATGGCTACACCTTC | CASTSPTGDYGYTF
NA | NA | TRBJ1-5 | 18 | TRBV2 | TGTGCCAGCAGTGAAATTCGGACAGACATAGGTAGCAATCAGCCCCAGCATTTT | CASSEIRTDIGSNQPQHF
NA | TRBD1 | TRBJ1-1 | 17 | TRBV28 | TGTGCCAGCAGTTTTGGGACAGGGGGGTGGGTTAACACTGAAGCTTTCTTT | CASSFGTGGWVNTEAFF
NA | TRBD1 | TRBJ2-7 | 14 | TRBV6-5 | TGTGCCAGCCGATCGACAGGGGACATCTACGAGCAGTACTTC | CASRSTGDIYEQYF
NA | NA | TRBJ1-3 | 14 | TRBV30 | TGTGCCTGGAGCGCGCTCAGGGCTGGAAACACCATATATTTT | CAWSALRAGNTIYF
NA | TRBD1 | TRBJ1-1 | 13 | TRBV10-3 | TGTGCCATCAGTGAGGTAGACAGGGGGAAAACTTTCTTT | CAISEVDRGKTFF
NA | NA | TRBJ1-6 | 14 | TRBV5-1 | TGCGCCAGCTGCCCCGACAGACCTAATTCACCCCTCCACTTT | CASCPDRPNSPLHF
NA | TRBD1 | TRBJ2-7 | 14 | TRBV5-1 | TGCGCCAGCAGCTTGCACAGGGGTGCGGACGAGCAGTACTTC | CASSLHRGADEQYF
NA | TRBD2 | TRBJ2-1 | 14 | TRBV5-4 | TGTGCCAGCAGCTTGTTCCCCGGGGGGAATGAGCAGTTCTTC | CASSLFPGGNEQFF
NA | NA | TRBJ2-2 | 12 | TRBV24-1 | TGTGCCACTAAAGCAGGGCCCGGGGAGCTGTTTTTT | CATKAGPGELFF
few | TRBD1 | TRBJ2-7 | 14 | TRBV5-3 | TGTGCCTACTCCCCCGGGACAGGATCCTACGAGCAGTACTTC | CAYSPGTGSYEQYF
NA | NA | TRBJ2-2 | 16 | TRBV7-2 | TGTGCCAGCAGCTTAGTAGGGGCGGTGAACACCGGGGAGCTGTTTTTT | CASSLVGAVNTGELFF
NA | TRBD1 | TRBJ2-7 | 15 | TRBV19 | TGTGCCAGTAGTCTCACCGGGACAGGGGCCTACGAGCAGTACTTC | CASSLTGTGAYEQYF
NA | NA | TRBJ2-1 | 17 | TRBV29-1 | TGCAGCGTTGGGACAACGGGACTGCGCGGGAAAGCCAATGAGCAGTTCTTC | CSVGTTGLRGKANEQFF
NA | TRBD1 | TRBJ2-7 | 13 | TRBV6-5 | TGTGCCAGCAGTTACTCGGACAGGGTCGAGCAGTACTTC | CASSYSDRVEQYF
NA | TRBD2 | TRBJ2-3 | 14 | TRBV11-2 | TGTGCCAGCAGCCCAGGGACTAGCGGGGTTGAGCAGTATTTT | CASSPGTSGVEQYF
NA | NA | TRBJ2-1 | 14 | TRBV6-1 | NA | CASSEWASGSSPFF
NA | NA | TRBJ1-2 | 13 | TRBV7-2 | TGTGCCAGCAGCTTATTGGGCAGGTCTGGCTACACCTTC | CASSLLGRSGYTF
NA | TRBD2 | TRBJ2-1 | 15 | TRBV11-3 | TGTGCCAGCAGCTTAGTTGGGACTAGCAACAATGAGCAGTTCTTC | CASSLVGTSNNEQFF
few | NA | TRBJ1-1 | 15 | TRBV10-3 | TGTGCCATCAGGGGGGGATCCGGACGGAACACTGAAGCTTTCTTT | CAIRGGSGRNTEAFF
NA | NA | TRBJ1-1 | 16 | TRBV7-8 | TGTGCCAGCAGCTTCGGAACAGGGTCTGTGGGCACTGAAGCTTTCTTT | CASSFGTGSVGTEAFF
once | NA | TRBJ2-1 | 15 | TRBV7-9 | TGTGCCAGCAGCTTGTCCGACGGGAAATGGAATGAGCAGTTCTTC | CASSLSDGKWNEQFF
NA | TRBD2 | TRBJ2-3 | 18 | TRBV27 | TGTGCCAGCAGTACCCGGTTTGGCGGGAGGTATAGCACAGATACGCAGTATTTT | CASSTRFGGRYSTDTQYF
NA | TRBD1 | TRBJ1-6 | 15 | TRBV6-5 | TGTGCCAGCAGACTAGGGCAGGGGGCTCGGGCACCCCTCCACTTT | CASRLGQGARAPLHF
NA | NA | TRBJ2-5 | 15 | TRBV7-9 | TGTGCCAGCAGCCCTCGTGGGACACTCCAAGAGACCCAGTACTTC | CASSPRGTLQETQYF
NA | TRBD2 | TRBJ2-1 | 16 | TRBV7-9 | TGTGCCAGCAGCGTATCCGGGACTAGCGACTACAATGAGCAGTTCTTC | CASSVSGTSDYNEQFF